Below, one T cell receptor beta chain is given with its context. V was shortened by 4 bases and J by 4 bases, with 9 bases between the two germline ends. The V gene's germline CDR1 is SGHNT and CDR2 YYREEE (reference sequence). The CDR3 is 13 residues long. Cohort placement rested on clinical history that participants reported themselves. Produced via immunoSEQ multiplex PCR; TCRdb's table is partial and in-frame only. The sample comprises 150,000 to 200,000 clones, roughly 87% of which are singletons, and around 1.2% rests with the top ten. These data come from a study of blood T cell repertoires in COVID-19.

The sequence derives from a human donor with acute COVID-19. The donor label of this sample is uncertain. The specimen was PBMCs or T cells enriched from blood (not recorded which). The J gene is TRBJ1-3, the V gene TRBV5-4; no reliable D call. Here the CDR3 reads CASSQPQGNTIYF. The CDR3 region has the DNA TGTGCCAGCAGCCAACCACAGGGAAACACCATATATTTT.